This T cell receptor (beta chain) was recorded in a study of T cell responses to AZD1222 COVID-19 vaccine. The overall study: Researchers grouped second doses given at about 4 or about 12 weeks into one pool.

Note on this clone: Its antigen is unknown.

Sequencing was performed with immunoSEQ multiplex PCR; in TCRdb, only in-frame clones are kept and a portion is missing. Of approximately 110,000 clones in the sample, just under 95% were seen once. Study outcomes and limitations: Reports indicate that nearly half of spike-specific TCRs are directed at unmutated variant regions. Spike-specific TCR breadth and depth rose after two AZD1222 doses.

The CDR3 length is 14 residues. The V end was cut by 2 bases, the J end by 5 bases, with 13 bases between. CDR1 is SGHKS and CDR2 is YYEKEE in the germline V gene (reference sequence). The material was peripheral blood, obtained on day 0 of AZD1222 vaccination. This TCR was recovered from an adult in good health. The chain couples TRBV5-5 to TRBJ1-1; D is perhaps TRBD1 (5 bases). CDR3 DNA: TGTGCCAGCAGCTTCACCGACGGGGGTACTGAAGCTTTCTTT. It yields the protein CASSFTDGGTEAFF.